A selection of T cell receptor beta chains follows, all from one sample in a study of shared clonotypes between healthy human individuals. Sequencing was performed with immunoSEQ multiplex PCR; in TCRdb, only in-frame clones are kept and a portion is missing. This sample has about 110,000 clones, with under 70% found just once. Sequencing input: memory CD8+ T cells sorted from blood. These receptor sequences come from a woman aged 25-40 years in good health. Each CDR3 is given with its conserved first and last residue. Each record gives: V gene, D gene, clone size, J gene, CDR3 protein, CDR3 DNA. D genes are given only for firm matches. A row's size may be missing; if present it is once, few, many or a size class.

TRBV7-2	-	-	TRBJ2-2	CASKHTRERVSTGELFF	TGTGCCAGCAAACACACCAGGGAAAGAGTCAGCACCGGGGAGCTGTTTTTT
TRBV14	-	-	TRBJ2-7	CASSHPLDGGKGGEQYF	TGTGCCAGCAGCCACCCCTTGGACGGCGGAAAAGGGGGCGAGCAGTACTTC
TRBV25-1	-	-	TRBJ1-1	CASSGKSGGTEAFF	TGTGCCAGCAGTGGGAAGTCGGGGGGTACTGAAGCTTTCTTT
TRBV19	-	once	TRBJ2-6	CASSRAGANVLTF	TGTGCCAGTAGCAGGGCTGGGGCCAACGTCCTGACTTTC
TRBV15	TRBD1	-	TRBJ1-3	CATSRDPAGGTGDTIYF	TGTGCCACCAGCAGAGATCCCGCAGGGGGAACTGGAGACACCATATATTTT
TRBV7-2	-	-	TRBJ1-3	CASSQESGSGNTIYF	TGTGCCAGCAGCCAAGAGAGCGGTTCTGGAAACACCATATATTTT
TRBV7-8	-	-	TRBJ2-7	CASSWTGAFLTYEQYF	TGTGCCAGCAGCTGGACTGGGGCGTTCCTTACCTACGAGCAGTACTTC
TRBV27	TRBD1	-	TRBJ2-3	CARWGQHTDTQYF	TGTGCCAGGTGGGGACAGCACACAGATACGCAGTATTTT
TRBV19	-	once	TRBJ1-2	CASTRDGFYGYTF	TGTGCCAGTACTCGGGACGGCTTCTATGGCTACACCTTC
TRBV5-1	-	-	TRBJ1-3	CASSFDSGSGNTIYF	TGCGCCAGCAGCTTTGACAGCGGCTCTGGAAACACCATATATTTT
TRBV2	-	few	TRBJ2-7	CASSEGTGYEQYF	TGTGCCAGCAGTGAAGGCACGGGCTACGAGCAGTACTTC
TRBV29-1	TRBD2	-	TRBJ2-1	CSVVLTGGRVEQFF	TGCAGCGTTGTTTTAACGGGAGGGCGGGTTGAGCAGTTCTTC
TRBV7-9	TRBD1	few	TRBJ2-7	CASSPPVPGQVGYEQYF	TGTGCCAGCAGCCCCCCCGTTCCGGGACAGGTAGGGTACGAGCAGTACTTC
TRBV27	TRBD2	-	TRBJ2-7	CASSLSPLAVHPYEQYF	TGTGCCAGCAGTTTATCCCCACTAGCGGTTCACCCCTACGAGCAGTACTTC
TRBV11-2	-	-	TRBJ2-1	CASSLGKAQWENEQFF	TGTGCCAGCAGCTTAGGAAAGGCCCAATGGGAGAATGAGCAGTTCTTC
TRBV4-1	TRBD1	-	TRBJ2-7	CASSQEWDRDIEQYF	TGCGCCAGCAGCCAAGAATGGGACAGGGACATCGAGCAGTACTTC
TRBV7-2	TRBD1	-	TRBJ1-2	CASSGRSIGQGANGYTF	TGTGCCAGCAGCGGTAGATCAATAGGACAGGGGGCGAATGGCTACACCTTC
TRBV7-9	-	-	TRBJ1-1	CASSLRLNTEAFF	TGTGCCAGCAGCCTCCGTTTGAACACTGAAGCTTTCTTT
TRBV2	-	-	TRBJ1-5	CASRLDSWASHQPQHF	TGTGCCAGCAGACTGGACTCCTGGGCTTCCCATCAGCCCCAGCATTTT
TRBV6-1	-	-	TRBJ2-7	CASSATAYEQYF	TGTGCCAGCAGTGCTACAGCTTACGAGCAGTACTTC
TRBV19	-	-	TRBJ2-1	CASSAAGTVVLVF	TGTGCCAGTAGTGCGGCCGGGACCGTCGTGCTAGTCTTC
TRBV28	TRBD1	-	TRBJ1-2	CASSIYRGLVYGYTF	TGTGCCAGCAGCATCTACAGGGGGCTTGTCTATGGCTACACCTTC
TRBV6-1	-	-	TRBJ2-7	CASSHAGSAYEQYF	TGTGCCAGCAGTCACGCTGGTTCGGCCTACGAGCAGTACTTC
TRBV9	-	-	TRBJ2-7	CASSVEVGVGYEQYF	TGTGCCAGCAGCGTAGAAGTGGGGGTGGGCTACGAGCAGTACTTC
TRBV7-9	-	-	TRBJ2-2	CASSLVRQYDTGELFF	TGTGCCAGCAGCTTAGTGCGACAATACGACACCGGGGAGCTGTTTTTT
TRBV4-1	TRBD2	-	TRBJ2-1	CASSHHLAGAINEQFF	TGCGCCAGCAGCCATCACCTAGCGGGAGCTATCAATGAGCAGTTCTTC
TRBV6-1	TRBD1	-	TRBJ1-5	CASSSRQGLQPQHF	TGTGCCAGCAGTAGCAGACAGGGTTTGCAGCCCCAGCATTTT